This T cell receptor beta chain derives from a study of blood T cell repertoires in COVID-19. Study-level background: Samples taken during acute and convalescent COVID-19 were collected in the United States, Italy and Spain. T cells, B-cell-depleted T cells, or PBMCs supplied cDNA or gDNA.

The V gene end was trimmed by 3 bases and the J gene end by 5 bases; junction bases not matched to a gene: 16. The length of the CDR3 is 18 residues. Germline V gives CDR1 ENHRY, CDR2 SYGVKD. Per the study methods: Amplification with reference gene primers provided the estimates of nucleated cell counts. Repertoires were generated with immunoSEQ multiplex PCR, while TCRdb's copy carries only in-frame clones and drops some. The V and J calls and clone size were taken over from that table, and D and trimming were inferred from the DNA. The sample lists roughly 100,000 clones; around nine tenths were seen once.

The source material was peripheral blood. The clonotype originates from a woman aged 45-60 years with COVID-19, enrolled during active disease. The chain combines TRBV10-3 with TRBJ2-3, with 8 bases identical to TRBD2. CDR3 coding DNA: TGTGCCATCAGTGAATATCCTAGTGCGAGCGGGGGTGAAGATACGCAGTATTTT. Amino acids: CAISEYPSASGGEDTQYF.